This T cell receptor beta chain appears in the sequencing data of a study of blood T cell repertoires in COVID-19. Study as a whole: The study drew acute and convalescent COVID-19 samples from the United States, Italy and Spain. From T cells, B-cell-depleted T cells, or PBMCs came the material, which was cDNA or gDNA.

Unmatched junction bases numbered 4, after V lost 4 bases and J lost 0 bases. The CDR3 is 15 residues long. Germline V gene lookup returns CDR1 MNHEY and CDR2 SMNVEV (reference sequence). Seattle cases were enrolled at active infection and followed longitudinally. As originally analysed: The authors estimated nucleated cell counts from reference gene primer amplification. Measured with immunoSEQ multiplex PCR; TCRdb has only the in-frame clones, and not every one. For V, J and clone size, that table is used; D and trimming come from the DNA. The sample has over 250,000 clones, more than 85% seen once.

Sequencing input: peripheral blood. This TCR came from a woman in her 30s with COVID-19, enrolled during active disease. J is TRBJ2-3 and V is TRBV27; 7 positions match TRBD1. In DNA form, the CDR3 reads TGTGCCAGCAGTTCGACAGGGTCTAGCACAGATACGCAGTATTTT. The encoded protein is CASSSTGSSTDTQYF.